A selection of T cell receptor beta chains follows, all from one sample in a study of blood T cell repertoires in COVID-19. Profiling relied on immunoSEQ multiplex PCR, and the TCRdb table lists in-frame clones only, not all of them. The sample yields roughly 200,000 clones, around 85% seen once. Sequences were obtained from peripheral blood. The receptors derive from a woman aged 80 or over with acute or convalescent COVID-19. Both conserved end residues are part of each CDR3. D genes are given only for firm matches. The size field is filled for only some rows; it gives once, few, many or a size class.

TRBJ1-2	-	TRBV2	TRBD1	TGTGCCAGCAGTGTAGGACAGGCCGACGATGGTTATGGCTACACCTTC	CASSVGQADDGYGYTF
TRBJ1-5	-	TRBV5-1	-	TGCGCCAGCAGCTTGGTCGGGGATCAGCCCCAGCATTTT	CASSLVGDQPQHF
TRBJ1-5	-	TRBV6-6	-	TGTGCCAGCAGTTACGGGACGGACTATAGCAATCAGCCCCAGCATTTT	CASSYGTDYSNQPQHF
TRBJ2-3	-	TRBV2	-	TGTGCCAGCAGGGGGACTTATACAGATACGCAGTATTTT	CASRGTYTDTQYF
TRBJ2-5	-	TRBV10-3	TRBD2	TGTGCCATCAGTGCGTCAGCAGCTAGCGGGGCCTTACAAGAGACCCAGTACTTC	CAISASAASGALQETQYF
TRBJ2-7	-	TRBV7-8	TRBD2	TGTGCCAGCAGCCCCCTTGATCAGTGGGCGGGAGGTTACTACGAGCAGTACTTC	CASSPLDQWAGGYYEQYF
TRBJ2-3	-	TRBV7-9	TRBD2	TGTGCCAGCAGCCCCGTCGGGCTAGCGGCAGATACGCAGTATTTT	CASSPVGLAADTQYF
TRBJ2-3	-	TRBV3-1/TRBV3-2	TRBD2	TGTGCCAGCAGCCAAGAACTAACTAGCGGCGCGGATACGCAGTATTTT	CASSQELTSGADTQYF
TRBJ2-5	-	TRBV18	TRBD2	TGTGCCAGCTCACCACTATACTCAGTGACTAGCGGACAAGAGACCCAGTACTTC	CASSPLYSVTSGQETQYF
TRBJ1-2	-	TRBV19	-	TGTGCCAGTAGTCCGCAGACAGGCTCTGGCTACACCTTC	CASSPQTGSGYTF
TRBJ2-2	-	TRBV19	TRBD2	TGTGCCAGTAGTAACAGACTAGCGGGAGCGAACACCGGGGAGCTGTTTTTT	CASSNRLAGANTGELFF
TRBJ1-1	-	TRBV19	-	TGTGCCAGCTCCATGGACAGTTTGAACACTGAAGCTTTCTTT	CASSMDSLNTEAFF
TRBJ1-2	-	TRBV19	TRBD1	TGTGCCAGTAGTGCGGGACAGAACTATGGCTACACCTTC	CASSAGQNYGYTF
TRBJ2-7	-	TRBV4-2	-	TGTGCCGGCAGCCAGACTAGTCGCGAGCAGTACTTC	CAGSQTSREQYF
TRBJ2-1	-	TRBV3-1/TRBV3-2	TRBD2	TGTGCCAGCAGCCAAGGGGCCGGTGGAGCGGGGGTTTACAATGAGCAGTTCTTC	CASSQGAGGAGVYNEQFF
TRBJ1-4	once	TRBV5-1	TRBD1	TGCGCCAGCAGCGGAGAGGGACAGCCGGGGGCCGAAAAACTGTTTTTT	CASSGEGQPGAEKLFF
TRBJ2-5	-	TRBV27	-	TGTGCCAGCAGTTTAAGTGGGGGGATGATTGAGACCCAGTACTTC	CASSLSGGMIETQYF
TRBJ2-1	-	TRBV6-4	-	TGTGCCAGCAGTGAACAAGGAGGGGCGGCCTACAATGAGCAGTTCTTC	CASSEQGGAAYNEQFF
TRBJ1-6	-	TRBV6-1	-	TGTGCCAGCAGTGAAAGGATAGGGGCAAACAATTCACCCCTCCACTTT	CASSERIGANNSPLHF
TRBJ2-5	-	TRBV11-2	-	TGTGCCAGCAGCTTAGGTCCCGGGAGTGGTGAGACCCAGTACTTC	CASSLGPGSGETQYF
TRBJ1-3	-	TRBV11-2	-	TGTGCCAGCAGCTTGGAGACAGGTTACTCTGGAAACACCATATATTTT	CASSLETGYSGNTIYF
TRBJ2-2	-	TRBV9	-	TGTGCCAGCAGCGAAGGTAGCGCGGCCACCGGGGAGCTGTTTTTT	CASSEGSAATGELFF
TRBJ2-7	-	TRBV24-1	TRBD2	TGTGCCACCAGTGTGACTAGCGGTCCGAGTAACGAGCAGTACTTC	CATSVTSGPSNEQYF
TRBJ1-1	-	TRBV5-1	-	TGCGCCAGCAGCTTGGGGGGCAGCGACACTGAAGCTTTCTTT	CASSLGGSDTEAFF
TRBJ1-1	-	TRBV2	-	TGTGCCAGCAGTGAACGGAGGATGAACACTGAAGCTTTCTTT	CASSERRMNTEAFF
TRBJ2-3	-	TRBV4-2	TRBD2	TGTGCCAGCAGCCAAAGGGGGACTAGCGGGAGAACTACAGATACGCAGTATTTT	CASSQRGTSGRTTDTQYF
TRBJ1-5	-	TRBV6-5	TRBD1	TGTGCCGTCAACAGGGGGCCCTATAGCAATCAGCCCCAGCATTTT	CAVNRGPYSNQPQHF
TRBJ2-5	-	TRBV24-1	-	TGTGCCACCAGTGATTGGGGGAGACAGGTTAACCAAGAGACCCAGTACTTC	CATSDWGRQVNQETQYF
TRBJ1-2	-	TRBV6-5	TRBD1	TGTGCCAGTAACTTGGGACAGGGCTCTTTCTATGGCTACACCTTC	CASNLGQGSFYGYTF
TRBJ2-6	once	TRBV15	-	TGTGCCACCAGCAGAGACAGGGCTTCTGGGGCCAACGTCCTGACTTTC	CATSRDRASGANVLTF
TRBJ1-1	few	TRBV7-9	-	TGTGCCAGCAGCTCCCGGGGGGCCCTGAACACTGAAGCTTTCTTT	CASSSRGALNTEAFF
TRBJ1-2	-	TRBV5-6	TRBD1	TGTGCCAGCAGCTTGGGGGGACAGGGGATCGGCTATGGCTACACCTTC	CASSLGGQGIGYGYTF
TRBJ2-1	-	TRBV21-1	-	TGTGCCAGCAGCAAGGGAGCGGGAGGGCCCAACAATGAGCAGTTCTTC	CASSKGAGGPNNEQFF
TRBJ2-5	-	TRBV24-1	TRBD2	TGTGCCACCAGTGCCCGGGGACTACCCAAAGAAGAGACCCAGTACTTC	CATSARGLPKEETQYF
TRBJ2-7	-	TRBV3-1/TRBV3-2	-	TGTGCCAGCAGCCAGCGGGGCTACGAGCAGTACTTC	CASSQRGYEQYF
TRBJ2-7	-	TRBV7-9	-	TGTGCCAGCAGCTTTGGGGGCTCCGACGAGCAGTACTTC	CASSFGGSDEQYF
TRBJ2-1	-	TRBV3-1/TRBV3-2	-	TGTGCCAGCAGCCAAGCCCCCTCACGGGAGCAGTTCTTC	CASSQAPSREQFF
TRBJ1-5	-	TRBV9	-	TGTGCCAGCAGCGTAACCCAGGGGCCCCATCAGCCCCAGCATTTT	CASSVTQGPHQPQHF
TRBJ2-3	-	TRBV5-1	-	TGCGCCAGCAGCTTGGCGCGGGGTAGCACAGATACGCAGTATTTT	CASSLARGSTDTQYF
TRBJ1-3	-	TRBV5-1	TRBD1	TGCGCCAGCAGCTCCCCAAATCGGACAGGGGGAGCTGGAAACACCATATATTTT	CASSSPNRTGGAGNTIYF
TRBJ2-5	-	TRBV4-2	TRBD2	TGTGCCAGCAGCCCACGGACTAGCGGGGGGGCCAGGTCAGAGACCCAGTACTTC	CASSPRTSGGARSETQYF
TRBJ1-1	-	TRBV6-5	-	TGTGCCAGCAGCGCAAGCAATTTGAACACTGAAGCTTTCTTT	CASSASNLNTEAFF
TRBJ2-3	-	TRBV10-2	TRBD2	TGCGCCAGCAGTGAGTCGGGGGGGACGGGCACAGATACGCAGTATTTT	CASSESGGTGTDTQYF
TRBJ1-1	-	TRBV6-5	-	TGTGCCAGCAGTTACTTGGGCAGGGGGAACACTGAAGCTTTCTTT	CASSYLGRGNTEAFF
TRBJ2-5	-	TRBV7-9	-	TGTGCCAGCAGCTTAGGGCAGACAAACCGAGAGACCCAGTACTTC	CASSLGQTNRETQYF
TRBJ2-5	-	TRBV5-4	TRBD2	TGTGCCAGCAGCTTGGCTAGCGGGAGCGAGACCCAGTACTTC	CASSLASGSETQYF
TRBJ1-4	-	TRBV18	-	TGTGCCAGCTCACCAACAACAGAGTTCCTTGAAAAACTGTTTTTT	CASSPTTEFLEKLFF
TRBJ2-3	-	TRBV7-3	TRBD2	TGTGCCAGCAGCTTAAATAGCGGGAGTACCACAGATACGCAGTATTTT	CASSLNSGSTTDTQYF
TRBJ2-7	-	TRBV12-5	TRBD1	TGTGCTAGTGGTTTGGTAATGGGACAGGGGGTTGGGGAGCAGTACTTC	CASGLVMGQGVGEQYF
TRBJ1-1	-	TRBV19	-	TGTGCCAGTGCGAGATCAGGGGAAGCTTTCTTT	CASARSGEAFF
TRBJ2-5	once	TRBV7-9	TRBD1	TGTGCCAGCAGCCCCGGACAGGGGATACAAGAGACCCAGTACTTC	CASSPGQGIQETQYF
TRBJ1-2	-	TRBV28	TRBD1	TGTGCCACCCCGGCGGGACAGTGGCCCAACTATGGCTACACCTTC	CATPAGQWPNYGYTF
TRBJ1-2	-	TRBV6-5	-	TGTGCCAGCGGGTCGACAGCTTCTAACTATGGCTACACCTTC	CASGSTASNYGYTF
TRBJ2-3	-	TRBV5-1	-	TGCGCCAGCAGCATGACAGACCTTCGGACAGATACGCAGTATTTT	CASSMTDLRTDTQYF
TRBJ1-2	-	TRBV3-1/TRBV3-2	-	TGTGCCAGCAGCCAAGGCGAGCCGATTTATGGCTACACCTTC	CASSQGEPIYGYTF
TRBJ2-5	-	TRBV2	-	TGTGCCAGCAGTGACGGAGCCGGAGAGACCCAGTACTTC	CASSDGAGETQYF